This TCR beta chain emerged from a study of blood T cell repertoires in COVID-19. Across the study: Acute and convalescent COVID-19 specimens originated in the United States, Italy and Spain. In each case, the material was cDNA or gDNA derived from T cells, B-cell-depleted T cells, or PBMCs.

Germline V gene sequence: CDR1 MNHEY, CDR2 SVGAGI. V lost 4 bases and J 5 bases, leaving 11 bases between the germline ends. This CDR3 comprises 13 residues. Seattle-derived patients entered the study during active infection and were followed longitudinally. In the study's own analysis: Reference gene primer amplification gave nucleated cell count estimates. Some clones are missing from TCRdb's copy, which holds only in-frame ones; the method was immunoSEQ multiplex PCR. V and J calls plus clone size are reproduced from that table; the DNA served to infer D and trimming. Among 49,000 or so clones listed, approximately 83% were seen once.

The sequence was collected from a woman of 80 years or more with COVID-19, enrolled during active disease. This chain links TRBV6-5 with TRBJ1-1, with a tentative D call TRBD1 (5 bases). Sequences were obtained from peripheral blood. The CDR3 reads CASSSGIITEAFF. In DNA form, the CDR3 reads TGTGCCAGCAGTTCAGGGATTATAACTGAAGCTTTCTTT.